This T cell receptor (beta chain) was recorded in a study of molecular identifiers for immune sequencing clone quantification. The overall study: In replicates, RNA taken from roughly 18,000 or 92,000 naive CD8 cells was divided five ways, and four portions underwent sequencing.

Overall study results and limits: Detectable among 800,000 to 1,000,000 naive cells, according to reports, was Jurkat TCR RNA spiked in from one cell.

Germline CDR1 and CDR2: LGHDT and YNNKEL (reference sequence). The CDR3 runs 17 residues. MiXCR was run by TCRdb on the PCR reads, yielding one entry per CDR3 protein. Here the sample spans more than 550,000 distinct CDR3 sequences, around 25% being singletons. Note on this clonotype: Its specificity is not known. Compared with germline, one end of the junction differs, possibly owing to a read error.

This chain joins TRBV3-1 and TRBJ2-5, with a possible D match to TRBD2 (5 bases). This clonotype was sampled from a human donor in good health. Some libraries in this study had Jurkat cell RNA spiked in. Sample: naive CD8+ T cells from blood, with Jurkat cell RNA spiked in. Subset here: FACS-sorted CD8+CD4-CCR7+CD45RA+ naive T cells. CDR3 amino acids: CASSQDPQRMYQETQCF. In DNA, the CDR3 is TGTGCCAGCAGCCAAGACCCCCAGCGGATGTACCAAGAGACCCAGTGCTTC.